This T cell receptor beta chain was retrieved from a study of CD8+ T cells in alopecia areata (dated by TCRdb to 2017 to 2018). Regarding the research as a whole: Treated patients were enrolled in an open-label pilot trial of oral tofacitinib at 5 to 10 mg twice daily for moderate-to-severe alopecia areata. The study used high-throughput TCRbeta sequencing to examine T cell clonal expansion in alopecia areata, in both the C3H/HeJ mouse model and human patients. Tofacitinib-treated patients had biopsies at baseline and at 4 and 24 weeks of treatment, with a later scalp biopsy in several patients. Patients received tofacitinib for 6 to 18 months and were then followed off drug for 6 months to check for delayed response and recurrence. RNA was obtained with the PAXgene miRNA kit for fixed scalp, the miRNeasy kit for PBMCs, and the RNeasy kit for mouse skin. Clonality in the scalp was compared among normal scalp (n=4), patchy alopecia areata scalp (n=8), and alopecia totalis/universalis scalp (n=8). Human TCRbeta sequencing covered scalp tissue and sorted CD4+ and CD8+ peripheral blood T cells from patchy and totalis/universalis alopecia areata patients and healthy controls. TCRbeta CDR3 regions were amplified by immunoSEQ multiplex PCR using 35 Vbeta forward and 13 Jbeta reverse primers. What the work shows at the level of the full study, not this receptor alone: Compared with normal scalp, lesional scalp had higher clonality and more expanded CD8+ clones, particularly in alopecia totalis/universalis, a pattern that suggests antigenic drive. Shared TCR sequences between patients were less evident than in mice, which may be partly attributable to HLA diversity in the patient population. Scalp TCR repertoire analysis is complicated because resident alphabeta T cells in normal human skin are also sequenced, whereas mouse skin is dominated by gammadelta T cells.

The sample's time point label is to be understood as: baseline before oral tofacitinib. From alopecia areata patients, peripheral blood was collected along with lesional scalp punch biopsies. PBMCs were isolated by density centrifugation and stained for CD3, CD4 and CD8, after which CD4+ and CD8+ T cells were sorted on a FACSAria. The library was generated by the immunoSEQ multiplex PCR assay. For TCR sequencing, RNA was extracted from every sample and reverse transcribed into cDNA to serve as template. SuperScript III was used to make first-strand cDNA, primed with a 2:1 mix of oligo-dT and random hexamers. A synthetic immune receptor repertoire was used to assess amplification bias, and residual bias was removed computationally. Regarding the original processing steps: Raw reads were preprocessed to remove errors, and CDR3 was defined by IMGT conventions from the conserved cysteine to phenylalanine. To get clonality, Shannon entropy was normalized by log2 of the number of productive unique TCRs and the result was subtracted from 1. CD4 or CD8 identity of scalp clones was inferred by cross-referencing scalp TCRbeta sequences with sorted blood CD4 and CD8 repertoires. Drawn from immuneACCESS, this table holds only the in-frame rearrangements with V and J called that TCRdb kept. Clones are partly lost; checked studies trace under half to an unresolved V gene and leave the rest unexplained. Clonal size and the V and J genes are those of that table, whereas D and trimming came from the DNA. For this sample there are about 160,000 clones; 80% to 90% appear just once. The top ten clonotypes cover roughly 16% of the sample.

About this clone itself: Its recognized antigen is unknown. No base-level quality is on record; no much larger clone is a single base apart.

According to the germline V gene, CDR1 reads MGHRA and CDR2 reads YSYEKL. Its CDR3 holds 15 amino acids, cysteine through phenylalanine. Kept here is only the CDR3 DNA, which spans 45 bases and is read in frame from base 1. Clipping removes 5 bases from V and 4 bases from J, with 7 as the unmatched junction base count. Recombination connected TRBV4-1 to TRBJ2-7; 11 bases in between match TRBD2. The source was CD8+ T cells sorted from blood, collected at week 0. This receptor was obtained from a human donor with alopecia areata. At the DNA level, the sequence is TGCGCCAGCAGCAGCACCGGGACTAGCGGTTACGAGCAGTACTTC. Protein translation: CASSSTGTSGYEQYF.